Sequencing of this TCR beta chain was carried out in a study of vaccination effects on CD4 cells after COVID-19 (dated by TCRdb to 2022 to 2024). Background on the whole study: Post-vaccine samples across the study were collected a median of 72 days after the second dose, with a range of 14 to 241. A total of 10 COVID-19 convalescent patients and several SARS-CoV-2-naive healthy vaccine recipients were included in the full study. In both COVID-19 convalescent patients and infection-naive vaccine recipients, the study compared SARS-CoV-2 spike-specific CD4+ TCR repertoires from before mRNA vaccination with those from after it. In the study, cultures from other donors were sequenced using the Oncomine TCR Beta short-read assay on an Illumina iSeq 100. The paper's findings and limits, for the study overall: In healthy vaccine recipients, vaccine-induced clones were almost all SARS-CoV-2 mono-reactive, with only 1 of 255 cross-reactive with common cold coronaviruses. Marked clonal contraction was observed in both infection-induced and vaccine-induced clones at late post-vaccination timepoints, consistent with waning T cell responses. Only a small number of convalescent patients were included, and no early post-infection timepoints were available, which limited the study.

The ViraFEST assay stimulated PBMC with viral peptide pools and then used TCR sequencing to identify antigen-specific CD4+ T cell clonotypes by expansion. After about 10 days of culture, CD4+ T cells were isolated with the EasySep CD4+ T cell isolation kit. Two doses of either the BNT162b2 or the mRNA-1273 mRNA SARS-CoV-2 vaccine were administered to participants. Healthy vaccine recipients had no prior SARS-CoV-2 infection, confirmed by negative nucleocapsid antibodies before and after vaccination. Around 2.1 million PBMC per well were cultured with approximately 10 ug/ml peptides in IMDM containing about 5% human AB serum, about 9.7 IU/ml IL-2 and gentamicin. Half of the culture medium was replaced with fresh IL-2-containing medium on days 3 and 7. Unless noted otherwise, every peptide stimulation condition was cultured in triplicate wells. PBMC were separated from whole blood using Ficoll-Paque Plus gradient centrifugation and were then either cryopreserved at -140C or used fresh. The overlapping peptide pools covered the spike proteins of SARS-CoV-2 and of the common cold coronaviruses HCoV-NL63, HCoV-OC43 and HCoV-229E. The QIAamp micro DNA kit was used to extract genomic DNA from the cultured CD4+ T cells.

The CDR3 starts with the cysteine, ends with the phenylalanine, and has 15 residues. The DNA shown is the 45-base CDR3, in frame from base 1. The germline V end is reduced by 4 bases and the J end by 8 bases; junction bases left unmatched: 9. For CDR1 and CDR2, the germline V gene lists SGHTA and FQGNSA. Library method: the immunoSEQ multiplex PCR assay. DNA from the CD4+ T cells that had been cultured and isolated underwent TCR beta CDR3 sequencing. The paper's processing steps were these. Non-productive TCR sequences were removed and reads were trimmed to the CDR3 region, keeping CDR3s of at least 7 amino acids. Antigen-specific clonotypes were identified with the MANAFEST web app by comparing expansion in peptide wells against reference cultures. To be called positive, a clone needed expansion at FDR<0.05 compared with the reference and with all other wells, an odds ratio greater than 5, and a frequency greater than 0.1% in two replicate wells. A clonotype was called cross-reactive if it was significantly expanded both in SARS-CoV-2 spike wells and in at least one common cold coronavirus spike condition. Levenshtein distance calculated with the stringdist R package was used to assess CDR3 similarity, and unrooted trees were constructed with ape in R 3.6.1. The table comes from immuneACCESS by way of TCRdb, which keeps in-frame sequences with V and J called. Part of the clones is missing from these tables; in studies checked, under half for an unresolved V gene and the rest for unknown reasons. That table supplies the V and J calls and clone size; D and trimming were determined from the DNA. The sample profile shows roughly 27,000 clones; over 60% of them were found once. Roughly 6% of the sample is in the top ten clones.

To note about this clone: Its antigen is currently not known. One base away there is no much larger clone; base qualities are not given.

The receptor chain draws on TRBV7-2 and TRBJ2-3, with 10 bases in between that match TRBD2. This clonotype was sampled from a human donor who received a COVID-19 vaccine. Some clones in this sample may be carry-over from other donors' samples. The sequencing here drew on CD4+ T cells from PBMCs cultured with SARS-CoV-2 spike peptides, taken after COVID-19 vaccination. The cell subset or site label here, explained by the study, means: SARS-CoV-2 spike overlapping peptide pool stimulation. The bases are TGTGCCAGCAGCTCCACTAGCGGGGCAGTAGGTACGCAGTATTTT. It codes for CASSSTSGAVGTQYF.